This T cell receptor beta chain was identified during a study of blood T cells in healthy people across ages. With V trimmed by 2 bases and J by 2 bases, 4 bases remained unmatched. CDR1 is LGHDT, CDR2 YNNKEL, per germline (reference sequence). This CDR3 is built from 16 residues. Through a sample-barcoded 5' primer and a J-beta primer mix, a second PCR was run for roughly 6 to 12 cycles. All cDNA molecules were each tagged by a template-switch adaptor with 12 random nucleotides. TCRdb independently ran MiXCR on the 5' RACE reads; one entry per CDR3 protein. The data show roughly 1,700,000 distinct CDR3 sequences, 28% seen once.

The rearrangement links TRBV3-1 to TRBJ2-1, with 9 bases identical to TRBD2. Sequencing was done on a sample of blood. This receptor was identified in a woman in her 30s in good health. The CDR3 DNA follows: TGTGCCAGCAGCCAATCGGCGGGGGGGGCCTACAATGAGCAGTTCTTC. Amino acid sequence: CASSQSAGGAYNEQFF.